A single sample is the source of the 9 T cell receptor beta chains below, sequenced in a study of follicular helper T cells after annual influenza vaccination. Time point of the sample: 2015-2016 season, pre-vaccination. The repertoire was sequenced with immunoSEQ multiplex PCR; TCRdb's copy has only in-frame clones and lacks some. The top ten hold 1.5% of the sample, which has some 10,000 clones, 65% to 85% seen once. The source material was CXCR5+ CD38- circulating T follicular helper cells from blood, sampled on the day of influenza vaccination. The subset is: circulating Tfh, non-naive CD4+CXCR5+PD-1+ (ICOS+CD38+ or ICOS-CD38-). Receptor source: an adult who received the influenza vaccine.

The chain joins TRBV10-3 to TRBJ2-1, with D uncertain. Trimming shortened V by 4 bases and J by 6 bases, and 7 bases separated the two germline ends. CDR1 and CDR2 from the germline V gene are ENHRY and SYGVKD. The CDR3 totals 12 residues. CDR3 bases: TGTGCCATCAGTGGGGGTAGCAATGAGCAGTTCTTC. Translation gives CAISGGSNEQFF.

This clone was picked up a small number of times. CDR3 DNA sequence: TGTGCCTGGGATCGGGACTACTATGGCTACACCTTC. Amino acid sequence: CAWDRDYYGYTF. J is TRBJ1-2 and V is TRBV30; D perhaps matches TRBD1 (5 bases). The germline V gene has CDR1 GTSNPN and CDR2 SVGIG (reference sequence). V dropped 5 bases and J dropped 3 bases, with 10 bases sitting between them. CDR3 length: 12 residues. Based on the CDR3 plus reference TRBV30 and TRBJ1-2, the full variable domain is SQTIHQWPATLVQPVGSPLSLECTVEGTSNPNLYWYRQAAGRGLQLLFYSVGIGQISSEVPQNLSASRPQDRQFILSSKKLLLSDSGFYLCAWDRDYYGYTFGSGTRLTVV.

The rearrangement uses TRBV11-2 and TRBJ2-3, with 10 bases matching TRBD1. Trimming took 5 bases from V and 8 from J; bases not matched to a gene: 13. The CDR3 runs 16 residues. Germline V gene lookup returns CDR1 SGHAT and CDR2 FQNNGV. CDR3 in DNA: TGTGCCAGCAGCAAAAACCGGGACAGGGGAACGGGTACGCAGTATTTT. This sequence encodes CASSKNRDRGTGTQYF. The full variable domain, with the rest looked up from reference TRBV11-2 and TRBJ2-3, is EAGVAQSPRYKIIEKRQSVAFWCNPISGHATLYWYQQILGQGPKLLIQFQNNGVVDDSQLPKDRFSAERLKGVDSTLKIQPAKLEDSAVYLCASSKNRDRGTGTQYFGPGTRLTVL.

This chain links TRBV27 with TRBJ2-7; D is ambiguous. Trimming pared 0 bases from V and 4 bases from J, leaving 13 bases between. CDR1 and CDR2 (germline): MNHEY, SMNVEV (reference sequence). The CDR3 has 15 residues. The CDR3 nucleotides are TGTGCCAGCAGTTTATCGCATTCAACTTATTACGAGCAGTACTTC. Translated, it gives CASSLSHSTYYEQYF.

The chain is built from TRBV7-9 and TRBJ2-3; D might be TRBD1 (8 bases). V dropped 7 bases and J dropped 5 bases, with 16 bases sitting between them. The germline V gene encodes CDR1 SEHNR and CDR2 FQNEAQ (reference sequence). CDR3 length equals 14 residues. The CDR3 region is CASTQQGEGDTQYF. The CDR3 DNA sequence: TGTGCCAGCACTCAACAGGGGGAGGGAGATACGCAGTATTTT.

CDR3 amino acids: CASRPGTGSDTQYF. CDR3 nucleotide sequence: TGTGCCAGCAGACCCGGGACAGGGTCAGATACGCAGTATTTT. The genes are TRBV6-5 and TRBJ2-3; 9 nucleotides match TRBD1. This CDR3 has 14 amino acids. Germline CDR1 reads MNHEY; CDR2 reads SVGAGI. The V segment lost 6 bases and the J segment 4 bases; nucleotides outside the gene matches: 5.

This chain connects TRBV7-9 to TRBJ1-2, with a possible D match to TRBD1 (5 bases). V was clipped by 3 bases and J by 0 bases, with 11 bases between them. The CDR3 is 15 amino acids. The germline gives CDR1 SEHNR, CDR2 FQNEAQ (reference sequence). CDR3: CASSFGTIANYGYTF. CDR3 sequence (DNA): TGTGCCAGCAGCTTTGGGACCATAGCTAACTATGGCTACACCTTC.

This rearrangement joins TRBV28 to TRBJ1-4; D unclear. CDR1 is MDHEN and CDR2 is SYDVKM in the germline V gene. There are 16 residues in the CDR3. V lost 5 bases and J 10 bases, leaving 23 bases between the germline ends. CDR3 sequence reads: CASSLPTVGSEAKLFF. The CDR3, as DNA: TGTGCCAGCAGTCTCCCGACGGTTGGAAGTGAGGCAAAACTGTTTTTT. Combining the CDR3 with reference TRBV28 and TRBJ1-4 gives the whole variable domain DVKVTQSSRYLVKRTGEKVFLECVQDMDHENMFWYRQDPGLGLRLIYFSYDVKMKEKGDIPEGYSVSREKKERFSLILESASTNQTSMYLCASSLPTVGSEAKLFFGSGTQLSVL.

J is TRBJ1-2 and V is TRBV10-2; 9 nucleotides align to TRBD1. CDR3 size: 15 residues. The ends lost 3 bases at V and 3 bases at J; junction bases unmatched: 5. Germline assignment: CDR1 WSHSY and CDR2 SAAADI. CDR3: CASSDAGTGYYGYTF. Written as DNA, the CDR3 is TGCGCCAGCAGTGATGCCGGGACAGGGTACTATGGCTACACCTTC.